This TCR beta chain came from a study of shared clonotypes between healthy human individuals. Looking at the study overall: Three CD4 naive, three CD4 memory, two CD8 naive and one CD8 memory plate were used per donor. Study results and limitations: Apart from blood, nothing was sampled; tissue repertoires likely differ. In general, naive subsets displayed greater estimated richness than memory subsets did.

With respect to this clone: Its cognate antigen is unknown.

The protocol was immunoSEQ multiplex PCR, while the TCRdb copy is restricted to in-frame clones and leaves out a portion. The sample lists more than 2,000,000 clones, 85% to 95% occurring once. Donors were Caucasian adults residing in Nashville, Tennessee, USA. Sequences were obtained from naive CD4+ T cells from PBMCs. Subset: CD45RA+ positively selected. The clonotype was recovered from a man younger than 30 in good health. Some clones in this sample may be carry-over from other donors' samples.

The CDR3 bases are TGTGCCAGCAGGTCAGGGGACACCTCTAAGCCCCAGCATTTT. Protein product: CASRSGDTSKPQHF. The chain links TRBV27 to TRBJ1-5, with D possibly being TRBD1 (6 bases). The CDR3 consists of 14 residues. Between the trimmed V and J ends, which lost 6 bases and 8 bases, there was a span of 17 bases. Germline V gene data show CDR1 as MNHEY and CDR2 as SMNVEV (reference sequence).